Listed below are T cell receptor beta chains from one sample, sequenced in a study of OX40 agonist ivuxolimab in advanced cancers. TCRdb keeps only in-frame clones here, not all; method: immunoSEQ multiplex PCR. The table includes some 130,000 clones, around 93% detected once. Sequencing used CD4+ or CD8+ T cells sorted from blood, obtained in a trial of the OX40 agonist ivuxolimab. The origin of the receptors is an adult with an advanced solid tumor such as melanoma, head and neck, liver or kidney cancer. Each CDR3 is given without its conserved first and last residue.

j_call: TRBJ1-1
v_call: TRBV6-6
cdr3_aa: ASSYSVRLNTEAF

j_call: TRBJ2-1
v_call: TRBV5-1
cdr3_aa: ASSLGTSEWGEQF

j_call: TRBJ2-1
v_call: TRBV10-1
cdr3_aa: ASSEEGSKGQF

j_call: TRBJ1-5
v_call: TRBV19
cdr3_aa: ASSKNQPQH

j_call: TRBJ1-1
v_call: TRBV11-2
cdr3_aa: ASSLTMNTEAF

j_call: TRBJ1-1
v_call: TRBV7-9
cdr3_aa: ASSYRQVSNTEAF

j_call: TRBJ2-5
v_call: TRBV7-2
cdr3_aa: ASSSRLAEAETQY

j_call: TRBJ1-3
v_call: TRBV11-2
cdr3_aa: ASSYQTFTGNTIY

j_call: TRBJ1-2
v_call: TRBV21-1
cdr3_aa: ASSKEVGIVGYT

j_call: TRBJ2-7
v_call: TRBV7-8
cdr3_aa: ASSPIRGREQY

j_call: TRBJ1-5
v_call: TRBV28
cdr3_aa: ASSSPNNQPQH

j_call: TRBJ2-1
v_call: TRBV9
cdr3_aa: ASSVGGLANEQF

j_call: TRBJ2-3
v_call: TRBV18
cdr3_aa: ASSPPREGASTDTQY

j_call: TRBJ1-4
v_call: TRBV5-5
cdr3_aa: ASSPGGRTNEKLF

j_call: TRBJ2-1
v_call: TRBV5-4
cdr3_aa: ASSLAGLGVNEQF

j_call: TRBJ1-1
v_call: TRBV4-3
cdr3_aa: ASSQERNTEAF

j_call: TRBJ1-3
v_call: TRBV6-5
cdr3_aa: ASSLGNSGNTIY

j_call: TRBJ2-3
v_call: TRBV5-1
cdr3_aa: ASSSLASSTDTQY

j_call: TRBJ2-7
v_call: TRBV30
cdr3_aa: AWRSSGGTYEQY

j_call: TRBJ2-7
v_call: TRBV5-6
cdr3_aa: ASSLESNRAGEEQY

j_call: TRBJ2-5
v_call: TRBV2
cdr3_aa: ASSARTGRLGVQY

j_call: TRBJ1-1
v_call: TRBV18
cdr3_aa: ASSPFGENTEAF

j_call: TRBJ1-5
v_call: TRBV6-5
cdr3_aa: ASSYRVGNQPQH

j_call: TRBJ2-4
v_call: TRBV7-3
cdr3_aa: ASSSPRGYIQY

j_call: TRBJ1-1
v_call: TRBV7-8
cdr3_aa: ASSPQGYPEAF

j_call: TRBJ2-5
v_call: TRBV9
cdr3_aa: ASSFMDRTGETQY

j_call: TRBJ2-6
v_call: TRBV30
cdr3_aa: AWKITGANVLT

j_call: TRBJ2-1
v_call: TRBV28
cdr3_aa: ASGWSGQKNEQF

j_call: TRBJ1-3
v_call: TRBV18
cdr3_aa: ASSPRTFESGNTIY

j_call: TRBJ1-1
v_call: TRBV2
cdr3_aa: ASSGDRLTEAF

j_call: TRBJ2-5
v_call: TRBV12-5
cdr3_aa: ASGLVSGGTQY

j_call: TRBJ1-2
v_call: TRBV6-5
cdr3_aa: ASSYSLLAGDGYT

j_call: TRBJ2-3
v_call: TRBV7-7
cdr3_aa: ASSLGSGSTDTQY

j_call: TRBJ2-1
v_call: TRBV9
cdr3_aa: ASSVGISGGLVGEQF

j_call: TRBJ1-1
v_call: TRBV10-3
cdr3_aa: AISESTYRGGEAF

j_call: TRBJ2-7
v_call: TRBV6-5
cdr3_aa: ASTEGTSRKQY

j_call: TRBJ1-4
v_call: TRBV15
cdr3_aa: ATYPGHPPEKLF

j_call: TRBJ2-2
v_call: TRBV19
cdr3_aa: ASSADRGPPGELF